The 22 T cell receptor beta chains below come from one sample, sequenced in a study of blood T cells in healthy people across ages (dated by TCRdb to the mid-2010s). The library was generated by 5' RACE. TCRdb shows the sequencer as Illumina HiSeq 2500. The second PCR ran for roughly 7 to 12 cycles and used a J-beta primer mix along with a sample-barcoded 5' primer. TCRdb ran its own pipeline on the public reads, namely fastp trimming at Q25 and MiXCR clone calling, and kept in-frame beta chains. Merged by CDR3 protein, the rows form single entries marked with the most common genes and DNA. This sample has about 1.4 million distinct CDR3 sequences in its table, and around 59% of those were observed once. The ten biggest clones cover over 6.5% of the sample. Sequenced input: blood. All receptors derive from a man aged 18 to 30 in good health.

The chain links TRBV3-1 to TRBJ2-3, with a tentative D call TRBD2 (6 bases). Trimming stripped 4 bases from V and 6 bases from J, with 14 bases between. The CDR3 length is 14 residues. Per the germline V gene, CDR1 is LGHDT and CDR2 is YNNKEL (reference sequence). This chain's CDR3 is CASSLGGMEDTQYF. In DNA, the CDR3 is TGTGCCAGCAGCCTTGGCGGGATGGAGGATACGCAGTATTTT.

The chain has TRBV29-1 and TRBJ2-5; D gene ambiguous. Judging by the DNA end, TRBJ2-7 fits better; the J call may be wrong. Germline CDR1 and CDR2: SQVTM and ANQGSEA. The CDR3 covers 13 residues. Written as DNA, the CDR3 is TGCAGCGTTGTAATAGGGATTAATTACGAGCAGTACTTC. As protein: CSVVIGINYEQYF.

This clonotype was recorded a few times. The rearrangement joins TRBV4-2 to TRBJ2-7; D possibly corresponds to TRBD1 (5 bases). Per the germline V gene, CDR1 is LGHNA and CDR2 is YNFKEQ. V was pared by 8 bases and J by 5 bases, with 16 bases between. This CDR3 is built from 13 residues. In DNA form, the CDR3 reads TGTGCCAGCGCTCAGGCAGGGTGGGACGAGCAGTACTTC. Its translation: CASAQAGWDEQYF.

This clonotype was observed many times. The DNA of the CDR3 is TGCAGTGCTAGAGCCCCTAGCGGGGGGGCGAAAGAGCAGTACTTC. It yields the protein CSARAPSGGAKEQYF. The chain joins TRBV20-1 to TRBJ2-7, with 12 bases matching TRBD2. CDR1 and CDR2 from the germline V gene are DFQATT and SNEGSKA (reference sequence). The CDR3 has 15 amino acids. J was trimmed by 7 bases and V by 1 base; bases with no gene match: 8.

V and J are TRBV7-9 and TRBJ2-3; TRBD1 matches at 7 bases. The germline V gene has CDR1 SEHNR and CDR2 FQNEAQ (reference sequence). The CDR3 runs 16 residues. J gave up 4 bases and V 7 bases, and 14 bases lay outside the gene matches. CDR3 sequence: CASKSGYRGSADTQYF. The CDR3 DNA reads TGTGCCAGCAAAAGTGGGTACAGGGGAAGCGCAGATACGCAGTATTTT.

This clonotype showed up just once. A read error may account for a junction end that differs from germline. The rearrangement links TRBV3-1 to TRBJ1-1, with D uncertain. This CDR3 comprises 17 residues. Germline lookup yields CDR1 LGHDT and CDR2 YNNKEL (reference sequence). The CDR3 DNA reads TGTGCCGGCAGCCAAGATCCCCTTAGGTCCTACCACACTGAAGCTTTCTTT. Its translation: CAGSQDPLRSYHTEAFF.

The V gene is TRBV7-9, the J gene TRBJ2-1; 9 bases fit TRBD2. In germline, CDR1 is SEHNR, CDR2 FQNEAQ (reference sequence). Trimming removed 4 bases from V and 5 bases from J; junction bases left unmatched: 12. This CDR3 has 17 amino acids. In nucleotides, the CDR3 is TGTGCCAGCAGCTCTTCCGAGGGGCGGGAGGGCAACAATGAGCAGTTCTTC. This encodes CASSSSEGREGNNEQFF.

Regarding this clonotype: One junction end does not reproduce the germline sequence, and a read error may be involved. This chain joins TRBV9 and TRBJ2-5; unclear D gene. Germline loops: CDR1 SGDLS, CDR2 YYNGEE. CDR3 length: 15 amino acids. The CDR3 bases are TGTGCCAGCAGCGTACGGACGGCGTACCAGGAGACCCAGTACTTC. Translated, it gives CASSVRTAYQETQYF.

V gene TRBV2 combines with J gene TRBJ1-2; D gene unclear. V gave up 4 bases and J gave up 6 bases, with 9 bases separating them. Germline V gene lookup returns CDR1 SNHLY and CDR2 FYNNEI. This CDR3 has 12 residues. CDR3 amino acids: CASSVGQNGYTF. In DNA, the CDR3 is TGTGCCAGCAGTGTAGGGCAGAATGGCTACACCTTC.

The CDR3 region has the DNA TGTGCCAGCAGCTTAGGGGGGACAGGGTACACCGGGGAGCTGTTTTTT. Translated, it gives CASSLGGTGYTGELFF. The chain combines TRBV7-8 with TRBJ2-2, with TRBD1 identical over 9 bases. This CDR3 region has 16 residues. Germline CDR1 is SGHVS and CDR2 is FQNEAQ. The V gene end was trimmed by 1 base and the J gene end by 3 bases; junction bases not matched to a gene: 3.

This clonotype was found once. This may arise from a read error, as a much more abundant clone is one base away. The chain employs TRBV27 and TRBJ1-5; D possibly corresponds to TRBD1 (5 bases). The V gene lost 8 bases and the J gene lost 0 bases, with 23 bases spanning the gap. Looked up from germline, CDR1 is MNHEY and CDR2 is SMNVEV (reference sequence). The CDR3 has 18 residues. The CDR3 bases are TGTGCCAGCGGCCCCTTAAAGCCGGGACCTTATAGCAATCAGCCCCAGCATTTT. It specifies CASGPLKPGPYSNQPQHF.

The chain is built from TRBV4-2 and TRBJ2-7; unclear D gene. This CDR3 region has 12 residues. From germline, CDR1 is LGHNA and CDR2 YNFKEQ. V was shortened by 5 bases and J by 6 bases, with 11 bases between the two germline ends. In DNA form, the CDR3 reads TGTGCCAGCAGCGGGATAAGTGTCGAGCAGTACTTC. This encodes CASSGISVEQYF.

The chain uses TRBV5-1 and TRBJ2-4, with 8 positions matching TRBD1. The tail of the sequence fits TRBJ2-7 better, so the J call may be wrong. CDR3 length: 16 residues. The germline V gene has CDR1 SGHRS and CDR2 YFSETQ. The DNA for the CDR3 is TGCGCCAGCAGCTTCCCTCAGGGGGCACCTACCTACGAGCAGTACTTC. Translating it yields CASSFPQGAPTYEQYF.

This clonotype was seen more than once but under ten times. The V call is TRBV7-6, the J call TRBJ2-3; 13 bases map to TRBD2. The CDR3 spans 16 residues. Germline lookup yields CDR1 SGHVS and CDR2 FNYEAQ. Trimming removed 5 bases from V and 5 bases from J; junction bases left unmatched: 7. Written as DNA, the CDR3 is TGTGCCAGCAGCCGCACCGGGACTAGCGGGGTAGATACGCAGTATTTT. Translated, it gives CASSRTGTSGVDTQYF.

The chain recombines TRBV11-3 with TRBJ2-1; D gene ambiguous. This CDR3 is built from 15 residues. The germline V gene encodes CDR1 SGHNT and CDR2 YENEEA. The V gene lost 0 bases and the J gene lost 2 bases, with 8 bases spanning the gap. The CDR3 nucleotides are TGTGCCAGCAGCTTAGACCCTAGTACCTACAATGAGCAGTTCTTC. Translating gives CASSLDPSTYNEQFF.

The V call is TRBV7-9, the J call TRBJ1-4, with D possibly being TRBD1 (5 bases). The CDR3 consists of 14 residues. Germline V lookup: CDR1 SEHNR, CDR2 FQNEAQ (reference sequence). V lost 7 bases and J lost 3, with 12 bases in between. CDR3 nucleotide sequence: TGTGCCAGCACCCAGACAGTTCCTAATGAAAAACTGTTTTTT. Translating it yields CASTQTVPNEKLFF. The whole variable domain, remainder taken from reference TRBV7-9 and TRBJ1-4, is DTGVSQNPRHKITKRGQNVTFRCDPISEHNRLYWYRQTLGQGPEFLTYFQNEAQLEKSRLLSDRFSAERPKGSFSTLEIQRTEQGDSAMYLCASTQTVPNEKLFFGSGTQLSVL.

This clonotype was counted a few times. The chain employs TRBV7-2 and TRBJ2-3; D call uncertain. Germline-derived CDR1 and CDR2 are SGHTA and FQGNSA. V was clipped by 1 base and J by 2 bases, with 10 bases between them. The CDR3 runs 15 residues. The CDR3 nucleotides are TGTGCCAGCAGCTTAGAATTGAGGTACACAGATACGCAGTATTTT. Amino acids: CASSLELRYTDTQYF.

A note on this clonotype: It may be a read error: a sequence one base away is much more abundant. The chain recombines TRBV29-1 with TRBJ2-5; D is undetermined. The CDR3 loop spans 11 amino acids. V lost 4 bases to trimming and J lost 5 bases, with 8 bases between them. Germline V gene lookup returns CDR1 SQVTM and CDR2 ANQGSEA. CDR3 in amino acids: CSVAIPETQYF. The CDR3 DNA is TGCAGCGTTGCCATCCCGGAGACCCAGTACTTC.

The chain recombines TRBV20-1 with TRBJ2-7; a weak D match, TRBD2 (5 bases). The length of the CDR3 is 15 residues. Germline V lookup: CDR1 DFQATT, CDR2 SNEGSKA (reference sequence). Trimming shortened V by 7 bases and J by 6 bases, and 25 bases separated the two germline ends. The CDR3 here is CSVKTQTNAEFEQYF. DNA for the CDR3: TGCAGTGTCAAGACGCAGACTAACGCTGAGTTCGAGCAGTACTTC.

The chain combines TRBV6-6 with TRBJ2-2; D is possibly TRBD1 or TRBD2 (5 bases each). CDR1 MNHNY and CDR2 SVGAGI come from the germline V gene (reference sequence). V was shortened by 2 bases and J by 6 bases, with 7 bases between the two germline ends. The CDR3 covers 13 residues. The CDR3 loop is CASSYVGPGELFF. CDR3 nucleotide sequence: TGTGCCAGCAGTTACGTGGGACCCGGGGAGCTGTTTTTT.

This sequence joins TRBV6-1 and TRBJ2-7; 8 positions agree with TRBD2. Looked up from germline, CDR1 is MNHNS and CDR2 is SASEGT. The length of the CDR3 is 13 residues. The J segment lost 4 bases and the V segment lost 3 bases, leaving 2 bases of the junction unmatched. CDR3 bases: TGTGCCAGCAGTGAGGCTAGCGGGTACGAGCAGTACTTC. This gives the protein CASSEASGYEQYF.

The V gene is TRBV4-1, the J gene TRBJ2-1; D is unclear. With 1 base removed from V and 10 bases from J, the gap between germline ends came to 14 bases. The germline gives CDR1 MGHRA, CDR2 YSYEKL. The CDR3 sequence is 14 residues long. CDR3 DNA: TGCGCCAGCAGCCAAGGAAACCTCTTGGGGGAGCAGTTCTTC. The encoded protein is CASSQGNLLGEQFF.